The entry that follows covers one TCR beta chain sequence. A single count supports this clone. It lacks a known antigen. No base quality values were provided; no much bigger clone lies one nucleotide off. The record originates from a study of blood T cell repertoires in COVID-19 (dated by TCRdb to between 2020 and 2021). In the study overall: Collaborator samples came from the United States, Italy and Spain and covered acute and convalescent phases of COVID-19. Where available, HLA class I and class II types were obtained from metadata supplied by the sample provider rather than from assay-based typing. The sample metadata nearly always contained a de-identified subject ID, COVID-19 status, age in years and sex. The prospective study material was composed of cDNA or gDNA derived from T cells, B-cell-depleted T cells, or PBMCs. Deeply sampled blood TCRbeta repertoires from subjects exposed to, actively infected with, or recovered from COVID-19 were included in the dataset. The repertoires were released in a freely available public database intended as a resource for research on the immune response to SARS-CoV-2. Samples came from the ongoing ImmuneRACE study (first 160 participants) plus 1,254 subjects from 6 global collaborators. The paper's findings and limits, for the study overall: The quantity of clinical and demographic metadata differed by source and by participant and was supplied without curation.

TCRbeta CDR3 regions were amplified from genomic DNA by means of the immunoSEQ Assay, a bias-controlled multiplex PCR. Concerning the study's data processing: Nucleated cell counts per sample were estimated from amplification of reference gene primers within the assay. To quantify the absolute abundance of each unique TCRbeta CDR3 rearrangement, sequence reads were collapsed and filtered. For each sample, productive Simpson clonality was calculated as the square root of Simpson's diversity index over productive rearrangements. TCRdb stores this immuneACCESS table with in-frame sequences only. Part of the clones is absent; in the studies checked, under half of the shortfall reflects unresolved V genes, and no reason is known for the rest. The V and J calls and clone size come from that table; D and trimming were worked out from the DNA. The sample contains 340,000 or so clones, about 86% of them found a single time. About 4.2% of the sample is in the top ten clones.

Participants in the prospective study were enrolled through a virtual design, were aged about 18 to 90 years, and lived in about two dozen United States geographic areas. Cohort assignment in the prospective study relied on participant-reported clinical history from a screening survey and a study questionnaire. Each participant in the prospective study had whole blood, serum and a nasopharyngeal or oropharyngeal swab collected by mobile phlebotomists. Participants in the prospective study had the option to provide additional blood draws and questionnaires over an approximately two-month period. Blood samples from the prospective study were shipped frozen or at room temperature prior to DNA extraction. Sequencing was done on a sample of PBMCs or T cells enriched from blood (not recorded which). This TCR was recovered from a woman in her thirties or forties with acute COVID-19.

The CDR3: CASSLIRGNNEQFF. The nucleotides are TGTGCCAGCAGCTTAATACGGGGTAACAATGAGCAGTTCTTC. The rearranged segments are TRBV7-9 and TRBJ2-1; TRBD2 is a possible D gene, resting on 5 matching bases. The CDR3 spans 14 residues, from the cysteine through the phenylalanine. Of all the DNA, just the CDR3 is kept, 42 bases in frame from base 1. V is clipped by 2 bases and J by 5 bases, and the sequence between their germline boundaries is 10 bases long. CDR1 and CDR2 (SEHNR, FQNEAQ) derive from the germline V gene (reference sequence). Joined to the reference TRBV7-9 and TRBJ2-1 proteins, this CDR3 gives the full variable domain: DTGVSQNPRHKITKRGQNVTFRCDPISEHNRLYWYRQTLGQGPEFLTYFQNEAQLEKSRLLSDRFSAERPKGSFSTLEIQRTEQGDSAMYLCASSLIRGNNEQFFGPGTRLTVL.